This T cell receptor (beta chain) was found in a study of blood T cells in healthy people across ages. The ends were cut back, 3 bases at V and 7 bases at J, with 12 bases in the middle. This CDR3 contains 13 residues. Germline CDR1 is SGDLS and CDR2 is YYNGEE. Sample-barcoded 5' priming and a J-beta primer mix drove a second PCR of roughly 6 to 12 cycles. A single record per CDR3 protein comes from TCRdb applying MiXCR to the 5' RACE reads. The sample consists of some 1.4 million distinct CDR3 sequences, 42% of them appearing once. This receptor was obtained from a woman younger than 30 in good health. Material for sequencing was blood. The chain has TRBV9 and TRBJ2-3; the D call may be TRBD1 or TRBD2 (5 bases each). DNA for the CDR3: TGTGCCAGCAGCGGAGGCAGGGAGTATACGCAGTATTTT. Translating it yields CASSGGREYTQYF. Looking up the rest from reference TRBV9 and TRBJ2-3 gives the full variable domain: DSGVTQTPKHLITATGQRVTLRCSPRSGDLSVYWYQQSLDQGLQFLIQYYNGEERAKGNILERFSAQQFPDLHSELNLSSLELGDSALYFCASSGGREYTQYFGPGTRLTVL.